Below are 2 T cell receptor beta chains sequenced from a single sample in a study of blood T cell repertoires in COVID-19. Profiled with immunoSEQ multiplex PCR; TCRdb holds only in-frame clones, not every one. The sample lists 390,000 or so clones, roughly 88% occurring once. Sequencing was performed on peripheral blood. Receptor source: a young woman with active or convalescent COVID-19.

The chain uses TRBV7-2 and TRBJ2-7; no reliable D call. The germline V and J ends were trimmed by 4 bases and 5 bases, with 12 bases remaining between them. Germline assignment: CDR1 SGHTA and CDR2 FQGNSA. This CDR3 has 13 residues. The CDR3 region is CASSWYRGDEQYF. CDR3 bases: TGTGCCAGCAGCTGGTACCGAGGTGACGAGCAGTACTTC.

This clone was detected only once. V and J are TRBV7-8 and TRBJ1-3; D call uncertain. The CDR3 has 15 amino acids. V was trimmed by 3 bases and J by 4 bases, leaving 13 bases between them. Per germline, CDR1 SGHVS and CDR2 FQNEAQ. The CDR3 protein is CASSFSPGAGNTIYF. As DNA, the CDR3 is TGTGCCAGCAGCTTCTCCCCGGGAGCCGGAAACACCATATATTTT.